One sample yielded the 12 T cell receptor beta chains listed below, sequenced in a study of blood T cell repertoires in COVID-19. This table comes from immunoSEQ multiplex PCR, and its TCRdb copy is limited to in-frame clones, with some not included. This table has about 430,000 clones, roughly 88% appearing once. Sequencing was done on a sample of PBMCs or T cells enriched from blood (not recorded which). Every receptor here comes from a woman in her late teens or twenties who had been exposed to COVID-19.

V and J are TRBV25-1 and TRBJ2-5; the D gene is possibly TRBD1 (5 bases). There are 15 residues in the CDR3. Germline CDR1 MGHDK, CDR2 SYGVNS. V gave up 4 bases and J gave up 1 base, with 13 bases separating them. The CDR3 loop is CASSVSQGFQETQYF. Written as DNA, the CDR3 is TGTGCCAGCAGTGTCTCTCAGGGCTTCCAAGAGACCCAGTACTTC.

The chain recombines TRBV28 with TRBJ1-2; possibly TRBD1 for D (6 bases). V shed 7 bases and J shed 6 bases, with 21 bases lying between them. From germline, CDR1 is MDHEN and CDR2 SYDVKM. This CDR3 is built from 15 residues. The CDR3 nucleotides are TGTGCCAGCACCCAACGGGACACTAGATTTCATGGCTACACCTTC. It codes for CASTQRDTRFHGYTF.

This rearrangement joins TRBV9 to TRBJ2-7; 7 bases are shared with TRBD1. Trimming at V came to 0 bases and at J to 4 bases, leaving 7 bases not matched to a gene. CDR1 and CDR2 from the germline V gene are SGDLS and YYNGEE. The CDR3 sequence is 15 residues long. This CDR3 is CASSVAWDSRYEQYF. The CDR3 coding sequence is TGTGCCAGCAGCGTAGCTTGGGACAGTAGATACGAGCAGTACTTC.

This chain joins TRBV4-1 and TRBJ2-7, with 7 bases lining up with TRBD1. Germline values: CDR1 MGHRA, CDR2 YSYEKL. J gave up 5 bases and V 3 bases, and 7 bases lay outside the gene matches. The CDR3 length is 14 residues. The CDR3 loop is CASSHPQGTNEQYF. The CDR3 coding sequence is TGCGCCAGCAGCCATCCACAGGGGACGAACGAGCAGTACTTC.

The V gene is TRBV14, the J gene TRBJ1-2, with D perhaps TRBD1 (5 bases). The CDR3 runs to 15 residues. Looked up from germline, CDR1 is SGHDN and CDR2 is FVKESK. The V gene lost 0 bases and the J gene lost 3 bases, with 11 bases spanning the gap. The chain's CDR3 is CASSQDIWGDYGYTF. DNA for the CDR3: TGTGCCAGCAGCCAAGATATTTGGGGGGACTATGGCTACACCTTC.

J is TRBJ2-7 and V is TRBV5-1; TRBD1 aligns across 7 bases. The CDR3 loop spans 13 amino acids. V shed 4 bases and J 5 bases; nucleotides not matched to a gene: 6. Germline assignment: CDR1 SGHRS and CDR2 YFSETQ. CDR3 sequence: CASSATGNHEQYF. In DNA form, the CDR3 reads TGCGCCAGCAGCGCGACAGGGAACCACGAGCAGTACTTC.

This sequence joins TRBV4-1 and TRBJ2-5, with D possibly being TRBD2 (5 bases). The V gene lost 1 base and the J gene lost 2 bases, with 17 bases spanning the gap. Germline V lookup: CDR1 MGHRA, CDR2 YSYEKL. This CDR3 contains 17 residues. The CDR3 reads CASSQAFGGPVQETQYF. Written as DNA, the CDR3 is TGCGCCAGCAGCCAAGCTTTTGGCGGGCCTGTACAAGAGACCCAGTACTTC.

The chain employs TRBV7-9 and TRBJ2-1; weak D call: TRBD1 (6 bases). The V end was cut by 4 bases, the J end by 9 bases, with 13 bases between. The CDR3 has 13 residues. CDR1 and CDR2 (germline): SEHNR, FQNEAQ (reference sequence). The CDR3 coding sequence is TGTGCCAGCAGCTCCGGGACACTAGGTGAGCAGTTCTTC. Protein sequence: CASSSGTLGEQFF.

The rearrangement uses TRBV28 and TRBJ2-7, with 8 bases that match TRBD2. The CDR3 runs 15 residues. V lost 6 bases, J lost 1 base, and 8 bases stayed unmatched. Germline lookup yields CDR1 MDHEN and CDR2 SYDVKM. The CDR3 protein is CASRGGGLGSYEQYF. The CDR3 DNA is TGTGCCAGCAGGGGAGGGGGACTAGGGTCCTACGAGCAGTACTTC.

In this sample, this clone turned up a few times. The chain couples TRBV13 to TRBJ2-7; 10 bases match TRBD2. Germline V gene lookup returns CDR1 PRHDT and CDR2 FYEKMQ (reference sequence). The CDR3 is made up of 15 amino acids. Losses at the gene ends were 3 bases for V and 4 bases for J; bases not matched to a gene: 6. The CDR3 DNA reads as TGTGCCAGCAGCTTCGCTAGCGGGGGACTTTACGAGCAGTACTTC. Its protein product is CASSFASGGLYEQYF.

The chain employs TRBV19 and TRBJ1-5, with 9 bases that match TRBD1. The ends lost 5 bases at V and 6 bases at J; junction bases unmatched: 8. Germline assignment: CDR1 LNHDA and CDR2 SQIVND (reference sequence). The CDR3 loop spans 15 amino acids. In DNA form, the CDR3 reads TGTGCCAGTAGTCTCACCGGGACAGGGTTTCAGCCCCAGCATTTT. It translates to CASSLTGTGFQPQHF.

The V call is TRBV19, the J call TRBJ1-6, with TRBD1 identical over 7 bases. The CDR3 sequence is 15 residues long. Germline CDR1 and CDR2: LNHDA and SQIVND (reference sequence). V was pared by 1 base and J by 7 bases, with 4 bases of the junction left unmatched. Here the CDR3 reads CASSIAGTENSPLHF. The CDR3 DNA follows: TGTGCCAGTAGTATAGCCGGGACAGAAAATTCACCCCTCCACTTT.